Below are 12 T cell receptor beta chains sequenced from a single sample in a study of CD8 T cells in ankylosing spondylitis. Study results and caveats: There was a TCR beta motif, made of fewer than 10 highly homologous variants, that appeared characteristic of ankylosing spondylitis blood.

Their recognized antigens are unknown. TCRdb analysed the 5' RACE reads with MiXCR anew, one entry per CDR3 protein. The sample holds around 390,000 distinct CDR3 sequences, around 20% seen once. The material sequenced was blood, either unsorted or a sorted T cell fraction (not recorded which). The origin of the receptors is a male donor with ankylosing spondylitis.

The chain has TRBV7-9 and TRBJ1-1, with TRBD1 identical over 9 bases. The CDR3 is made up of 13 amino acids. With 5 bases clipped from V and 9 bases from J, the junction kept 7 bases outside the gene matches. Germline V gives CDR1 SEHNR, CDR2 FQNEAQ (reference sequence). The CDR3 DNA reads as TGTGCCAGCAGCACGGGACAGGGTCGTCAAGCTTTCTTT. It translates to CASSTGQGRQAFF.

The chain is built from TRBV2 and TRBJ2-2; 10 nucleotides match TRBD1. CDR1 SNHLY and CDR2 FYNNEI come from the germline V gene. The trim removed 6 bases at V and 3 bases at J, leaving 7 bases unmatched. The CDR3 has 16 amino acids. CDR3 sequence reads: CASSPDRGLYTGELFF. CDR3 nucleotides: TGTGCCAGCAGCCCTGACAGGGGGCTTTACACCGGGGAGCTGTTTTTT. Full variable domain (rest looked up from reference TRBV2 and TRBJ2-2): EPEVTQTPSHQVTQMGQEVILRCVPISNHLYFYWYRQILGQKVEFLVSFYNNEISEKSEIFDDQFSVERPDGSNFTLKIRSTKLEDSAMYFCASSPDRGLYTGELFFGEGSRLTVL.

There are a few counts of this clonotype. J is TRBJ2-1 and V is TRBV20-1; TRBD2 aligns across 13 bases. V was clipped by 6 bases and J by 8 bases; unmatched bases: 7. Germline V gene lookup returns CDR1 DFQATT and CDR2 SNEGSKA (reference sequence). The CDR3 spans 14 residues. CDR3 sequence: CSATGTSGTYEQFF. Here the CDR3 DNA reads TGCAGTGCAACGGGGACTAGCGGGACTTATGAGCAGTTCTTC.

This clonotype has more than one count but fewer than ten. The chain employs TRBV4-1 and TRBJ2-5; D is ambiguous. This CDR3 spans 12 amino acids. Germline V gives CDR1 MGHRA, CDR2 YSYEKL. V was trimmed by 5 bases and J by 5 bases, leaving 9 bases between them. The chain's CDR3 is CASSRPGETQYF. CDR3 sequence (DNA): TGCGCCAGCAGCAGACCTGGGGAGACCCAGTACTTC.

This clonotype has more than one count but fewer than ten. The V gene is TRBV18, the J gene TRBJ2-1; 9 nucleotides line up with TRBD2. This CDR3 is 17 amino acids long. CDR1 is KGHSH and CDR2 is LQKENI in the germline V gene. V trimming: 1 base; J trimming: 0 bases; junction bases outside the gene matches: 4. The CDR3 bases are TGTGCCAGCTCACCACGCATAGCGGGAGTCTCCTACAATGAGCAGTTCTTC. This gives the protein CASSPRIAGVSYNEQFF.

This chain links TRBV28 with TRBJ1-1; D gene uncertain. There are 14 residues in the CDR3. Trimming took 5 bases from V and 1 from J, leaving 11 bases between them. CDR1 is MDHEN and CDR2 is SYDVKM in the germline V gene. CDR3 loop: CASSPPTRNTEAFF. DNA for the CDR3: TGTGCCAGCAGTCCACCCACAAGGAACACTGAAGCTTTCTTT.

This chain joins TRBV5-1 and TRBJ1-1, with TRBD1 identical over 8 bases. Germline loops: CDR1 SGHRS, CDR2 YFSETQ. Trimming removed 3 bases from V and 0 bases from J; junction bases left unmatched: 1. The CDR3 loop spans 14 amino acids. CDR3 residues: CASSWDRMNTEAFF. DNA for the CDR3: TGCGCCAGCAGCTGGGACAGGATGAACACTGAAGCTTTCTTT.

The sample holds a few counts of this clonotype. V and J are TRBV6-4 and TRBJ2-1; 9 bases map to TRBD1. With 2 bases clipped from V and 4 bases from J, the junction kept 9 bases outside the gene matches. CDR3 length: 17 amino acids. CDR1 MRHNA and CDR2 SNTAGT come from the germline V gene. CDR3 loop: CASSDQIGTGPYNEQFF. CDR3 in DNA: TGTGCCAGCAGTGACCAAATAGGGACAGGGCCGTACAATGAGCAGTTCTTC.

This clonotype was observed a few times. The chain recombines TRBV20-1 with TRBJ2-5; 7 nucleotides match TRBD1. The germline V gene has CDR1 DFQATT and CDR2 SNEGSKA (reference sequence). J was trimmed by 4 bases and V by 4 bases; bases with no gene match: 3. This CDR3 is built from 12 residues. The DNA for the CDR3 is TGCAGTGCTATGAGGGGGCGAGAGACCCAGTACTTC. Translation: CSAMRGRETQYF.

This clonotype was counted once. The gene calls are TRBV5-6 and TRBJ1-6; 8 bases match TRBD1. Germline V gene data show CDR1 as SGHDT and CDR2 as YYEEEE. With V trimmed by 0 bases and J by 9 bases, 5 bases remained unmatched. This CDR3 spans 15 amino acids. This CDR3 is CASSLDTGGASPLHF. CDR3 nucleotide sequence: TGTGCCAGCAGCTTGGATACAGGGGGTGCTTCACCCCTCCACTTT.

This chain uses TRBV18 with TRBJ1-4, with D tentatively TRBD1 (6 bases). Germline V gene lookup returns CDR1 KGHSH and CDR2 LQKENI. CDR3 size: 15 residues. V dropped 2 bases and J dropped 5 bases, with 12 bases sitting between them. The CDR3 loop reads CASSPYAQGNEKLFF. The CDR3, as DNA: TGTGCCAGCTCACCATATGCACAGGGCAATGAAAAACTGTTTTTT.

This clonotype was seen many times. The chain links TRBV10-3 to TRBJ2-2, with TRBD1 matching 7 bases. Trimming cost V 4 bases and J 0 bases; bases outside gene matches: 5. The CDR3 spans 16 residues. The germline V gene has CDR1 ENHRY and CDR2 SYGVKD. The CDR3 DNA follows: TGTGCCATCAGTGGAGACAGGGCTGCGAACACCGGGGAGCTGTTTTTT. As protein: CAISGDRAANTGELFF.